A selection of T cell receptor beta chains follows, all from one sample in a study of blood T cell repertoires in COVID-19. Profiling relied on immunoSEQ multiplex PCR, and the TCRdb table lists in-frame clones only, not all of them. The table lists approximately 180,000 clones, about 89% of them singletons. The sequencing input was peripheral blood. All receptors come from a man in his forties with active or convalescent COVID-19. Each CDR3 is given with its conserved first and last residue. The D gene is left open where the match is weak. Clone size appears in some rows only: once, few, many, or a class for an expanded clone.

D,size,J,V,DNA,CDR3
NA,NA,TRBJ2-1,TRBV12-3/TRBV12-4,TGTGCCAGCCACAGCTCCTACAATGAGCAGTTCTTC,CASHSSYNEQFF
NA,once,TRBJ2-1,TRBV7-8,TGTGCCAGCAGCAAGTTAGCGGCGAACGGTGTACGGTTCGATGAGCAGTTCTTC,CASSKLAANGVRFDEQFF
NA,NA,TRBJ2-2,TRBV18,TGTGCCAGCTCACCGACCCTGGAGTCCGGGGAGCTGTTTTTT,CASSPTLESGELFF
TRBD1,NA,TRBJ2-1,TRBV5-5,TGTGCCAGCAGCTTGGTCCCGGGACAGGGTGCCAATGAGCAGTTCTTC,CASSLVPGQGANEQFF
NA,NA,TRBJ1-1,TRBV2,TGTGCCAGCACTCGAACGACACCCGGGAACACTGAAGCTTTCTTT,CASTRTTPGNTEAFF
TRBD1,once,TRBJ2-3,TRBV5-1,TGCGCCAGCAGCTTACAGGGGTCAGATACGCAGTATTTT,CASSLQGSDTQYF
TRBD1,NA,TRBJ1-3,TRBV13,TGTGCCAGCAGCCCCGGGGACAGAGCAACTGGAAACACCATATATTTT,CASSPGDRATGNTIYF
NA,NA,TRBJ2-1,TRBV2,TGTGCCAGCAGTGAGGATAGGGGTGAGCAGTTCTTC,CASSEDRGEQFF
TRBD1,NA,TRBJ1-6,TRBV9,TGTGCCAGCAGCCCGAGAGGGACAGCAGCCTCACCCCTCCACTTT,CASSPRGTAASPLHF
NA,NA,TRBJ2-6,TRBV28,TGTGCCAGCAGCCCTAGTAAGGTGACCAACGTCCTGACTTTC,CASSPSKVTNVLTF
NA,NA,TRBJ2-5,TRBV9,TGTGCCAGCAGCGCGGGGAACTTCCAAGAGACCCAGTACTTC,CASSAGNFQETQYF
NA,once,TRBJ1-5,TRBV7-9,TGTGCCAGCAGCTTTTCGGGTAATCAGCCCCAGCATTTT,CASSFSGNQPQHF
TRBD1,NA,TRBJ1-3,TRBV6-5,TGTGCCAGCAGTTATAGGGGGACAGGGAACACCATATATTTT,CASSYRGTGNTIYF
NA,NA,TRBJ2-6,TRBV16,TGTGCCAGCAGCCCGACAGTCTCTGGGGCCAACGTCCTGACTTTC,CASSPTVSGANVLTF
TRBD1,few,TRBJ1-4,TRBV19,TGTGCCAGTAGTGCCCGACAGGGGTATGGTAATGAAAAACTGTTTTTT,CASSARQGYGNEKLFF